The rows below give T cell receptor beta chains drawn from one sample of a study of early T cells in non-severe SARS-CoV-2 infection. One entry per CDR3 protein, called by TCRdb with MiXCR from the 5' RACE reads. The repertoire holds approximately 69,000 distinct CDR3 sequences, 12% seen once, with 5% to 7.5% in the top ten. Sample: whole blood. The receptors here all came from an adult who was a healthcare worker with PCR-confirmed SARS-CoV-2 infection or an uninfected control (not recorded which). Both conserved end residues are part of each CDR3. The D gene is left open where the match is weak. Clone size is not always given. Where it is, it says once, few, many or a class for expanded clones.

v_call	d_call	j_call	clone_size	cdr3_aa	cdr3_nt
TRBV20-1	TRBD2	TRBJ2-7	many	CSATGLVNYEQYF	TGCAGTGCTACGGGACTAGTTAACTACGAGCAGTACTTC
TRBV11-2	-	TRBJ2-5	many	CASSLIGNAQETQYF	TGTGCCAGCAGCTTAATCGGGAACGCCCAAGAGACCCAGTACTTC
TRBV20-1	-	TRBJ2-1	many	CSAERRHTVNEQFF	TGCAGTGCTGAAAGAAGACACACCGTCAATGAGCAGTTCTTC
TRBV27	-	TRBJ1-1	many	CASSPPFGFWFTEAFF	TGTGCCAGCAGTCCCCCGTTTGGGTTTTGGTTCACTGAAGCTTTCTTT
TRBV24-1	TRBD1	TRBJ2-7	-	CATRWTGTYEQYF	TGTGCCACCCGATGGACAGGAACCTACGAGCAGTACTTC
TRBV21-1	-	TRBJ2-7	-	CASSKIRTRVQYEQYF	TGTGCCAGCAGCAAAATAAGGACACGGGTTCAGTACGAGCAGTACTTC
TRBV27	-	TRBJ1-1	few	CASSLSKGGNTEAFF	TGTGCCAGCAGTTTATCGAAAGGGGGGAACACTGAAGCTTTCTTT
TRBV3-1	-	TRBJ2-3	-	CASSQVVKGSDTQYF	TGTGCCAGCAGCCAAGTGGTGAAGGGGTCAGATACGCAGTATTTT
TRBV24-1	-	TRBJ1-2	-	CATSDFTQYYGYTF	TGTGCCACCAGTGATTTTACCCAGTACTATGGCTACACCTTC
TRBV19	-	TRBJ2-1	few	CATSIQQGLYPYNEQFF	TGTGCCACCTCCATACAACAGGGCCTATACCCTTACAATGAGCAGTTCTTC
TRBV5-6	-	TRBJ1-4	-	CASSPRGRSNEKLFF	TGTGCCAGCAGCCCCCGAGGACGGAGTAATGAAAAACTGTTTTTT
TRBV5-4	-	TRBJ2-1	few	CASSFKGPTYNEQFF	TGTGCCAGCAGCTTCAAGGGTCCTACCTACAATGAGCAGTTCTTC
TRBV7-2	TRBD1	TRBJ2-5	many	CASSLQGARETQYF	TGTGCCAGCAGCCTACAGGGGGCTCGAGAGACCCAGTACTTC
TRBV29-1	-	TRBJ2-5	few	CSVARGSKQETQYF	TGCAGCGTGGCGAGAGGGTCCAAGCAAGAGACCCAGTACTTC
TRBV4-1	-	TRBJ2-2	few	CASSQVLLNTGELFF	TGCGCCAGCAGCCAAGTCCTGCTTAACACCGGGGAGCTGTTTTTT
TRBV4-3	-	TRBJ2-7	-	CASKRDTASYEQYF	TGCGCCAGCAAGAGGGACACCGCCTCCTACGAGCAGTACTTC
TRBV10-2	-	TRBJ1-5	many	CASSEGQYSNQPQHF	TGCGCCAGCAGTGAGGGACAGTATAGCAATCAGCCCCAGCATTTT
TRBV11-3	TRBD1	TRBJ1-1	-	CASSQQGLSSEAFF	TGTGCCAGCAGCCAACAGGGGCTGTCTTCTGAAGCTTTCTTT
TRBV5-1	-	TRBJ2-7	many	CASSFTGTSEQYF	TGCGCCAGCAGCTTTACCGGGACTTCCGAGCAGTACTTC
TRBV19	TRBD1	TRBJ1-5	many	CASTPRDRGYQPQHF	TGTGCCAGTACCCCCCGGGACAGGGGCTATCAGCCCCAGCATTTT
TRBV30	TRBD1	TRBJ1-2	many	CAWGMGQGLF	TGTGCCTGGGGAATGGGACAGGGCCTCTTC
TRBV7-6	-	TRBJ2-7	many	CASSLGRAVGYEQYF	TGTGCCAGCAGCTTAGGTCGGGCGGTGGGCTACGAGCAGTACTTC
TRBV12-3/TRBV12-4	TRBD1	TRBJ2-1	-	CASSPPDRLLGNEQFF	TGTGCCAGCAGTCCCCCGGACAGGCTACTGGGGAATGAGCAGTTCTTC
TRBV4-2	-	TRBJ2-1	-	CASSKGVAQTYNEQFF	TGTGCCAGCAGCAAGGGAGTTGCACAGACCTACAATGAGCAGTTCTTC
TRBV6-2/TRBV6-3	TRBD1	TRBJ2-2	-	CASSRQGTNTGELFF	TGTGCCAGCAGCCGACAGGGGACGAACACCGGGGAGCTGTTTTTT
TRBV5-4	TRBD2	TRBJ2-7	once	CASSPSGRIYEQYF	TGTGCCAGCAGCCCTAGCGGGAGAATCTACGAGCAGTACTTC
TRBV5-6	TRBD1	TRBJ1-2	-	CASSLGPGQINGYTF	TGTGCCAGCAGCTTGGGGCCGGGACAGATTAATGGCTACACCTTC
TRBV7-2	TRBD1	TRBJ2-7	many	CASSPPGQGRREQYF	TGTGCCAGCAGCCCACCGGGACAGGGGCGTCGTGAGCAGTACTTC
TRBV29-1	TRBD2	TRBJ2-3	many	CSVERSGSKPGTDTQYF	TGCAGCGTTGAGAGAAGCGGGAGTAAGCCGGGGACAGATACGCAGTATTTT
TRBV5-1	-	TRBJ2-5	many	CASTEGVQETQYF	TGCGCCAGCACCGAGGGGGTCCAAGAGACCCAGTACTTC
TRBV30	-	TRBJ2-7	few	CAWSAATGYYEQYF	TGTGCCTGGAGTGCCGCAACAGGGTACTACGAGCAGTACTTC
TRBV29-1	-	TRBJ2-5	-	CSAPREGATRETQYF	TGCAGCGCACCCCGGGAGGGGGCCACCAGAGAGACCCAGTACTTC
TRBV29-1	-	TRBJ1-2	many	CSVGGVRTGYGYTF	TGCAGCGTTGGGGGTGTACGGACGGGCTATGGCTACACCTTC